This T cell receptor (beta chain) was profiled in a study of CD8+CD57+ T cells in acquired aplastic anemia. This clonotype came up many times. The antigen remains unidentified. Genomic DNA served as template for TCR beta VDJ and CDR3 profiling. TCRdb re-analysed the reads in MiXCR, keeping a single row per CDR3 protein. The data contain 400,000 to 600,000 distinct CDR3 sequences, over 25% of them singletons. Sequencing was done on patients that had shown CD8+CD57+ cell expansion by flow cytometry. All patients had severe acquired aplastic anemia. Blood sampling was performed on the patients, and none of them had received therapy by then. Germline assignment: CDR1 SGHRS and CDR2 YFSETQ. This CDR3 contains 14 residues. Trimming stripped 4 bases from V and 2 bases from J, with 11 bases between. Study-wide results and limits: Patients and healthy controls showed no significant CD8+ Simpson's diversity difference.

This receptor was identified in a human donor with aplastic anemia. The J gene is TRBJ2-3, the V gene TRBV5-1, with D possibly TRBD2 on 6 matching bases. Sequencing was done on a sample of sorted CD4+, CD8+, or CD8+CD57+ T cells (not recorded which) from PBMCs. The CDR3 DNA reads as TGCGCCAGCAGCCCGTCGGGGGTCACAGATACGCAGTATTTT. It codes for CASSPSGVTDTQYF.